This T cell receptor beta chain was retrieved from a study of cytomegalovirus exposure and HLA in healthy donors. Study results and limitations: Accurate HLA-A and HLA-B prediction from TCR beta sequences was reported for most subjects. A highly shared variant cluster was judged a likely technical artifact.

This clone was picked up one time. Antigen unknown. With 60 Vbeta and 13 Jbeta primers, the PCR was carried out. Assay used: immunoSEQ multiplex PCR; TCRdb lists only in-frame clones, some missing. The sample lists approximately 59,000 clones, approximately 74% occurring once. The sample consisted of PBMCs. The source is a man aged 40-55 years in good health and CMV-seropositive.

This CDR3 reads CASSFRDRSSEQFF. The DNA for the CDR3 is TGTGCCAGCAGTTTTCGGGACAGGTCGAGTGAGCAGTTCTTC. The genes are TRBV28 and TRBJ2-1; 8 bases map to TRBD1. The CDR3 has 14 amino acids. Germline assignment: CDR1 MDHEN and CDR2 SYDVKM. V dropped 3 bases and J dropped 9; count of bases not matched to a gene: 7.